This T cell receptor beta chain was obtained from a study of cytomegalovirus exposure and HLA in healthy donors. Study-wide context: HLA-typed donors contributed 65 million to 95 million unique TCRs, which were held in an early data release. Study-level points and caveats: Later analysis identified a missense DCLRE1C variant that was linked to TCR beta V- and J-gene trimming. Upon later analysis, HLA-associated TCR beta chains proved more clonally expanded than other, equally common chains. Immune exposure information available was restricted to CMV serostatus.

Trimming cost V 10 bases and J 8 bases; bases outside gene matches: 8. CDR1 and CDR2 (germline): LNHDA, SQIVND (reference sequence). CDR3 length: 14 amino acids. PCR employed 60 Vbeta and 13 Jbeta primers. TCRdb's table, derived via immunoSEQ multiplex PCR, lists solely in-frame clones and lacks some. This listing includes about 160,000 clones. As concerns this clone: The antigen is undetermined.

The receptor comes from a woman aged 55-70 years in good health and CMV-seronegative. The material sequenced was PBMCs. The J gene is TRBJ2-1, the V gene TRBV19; 13 nucleotides agree with TRBD2. CDR3 in amino acids: CATGTSGAWDEQFF. CDR3 in DNA: TGTGCCACCGGGACTAGCGGGGCGTGGGATGAGCAGTTCTTC.